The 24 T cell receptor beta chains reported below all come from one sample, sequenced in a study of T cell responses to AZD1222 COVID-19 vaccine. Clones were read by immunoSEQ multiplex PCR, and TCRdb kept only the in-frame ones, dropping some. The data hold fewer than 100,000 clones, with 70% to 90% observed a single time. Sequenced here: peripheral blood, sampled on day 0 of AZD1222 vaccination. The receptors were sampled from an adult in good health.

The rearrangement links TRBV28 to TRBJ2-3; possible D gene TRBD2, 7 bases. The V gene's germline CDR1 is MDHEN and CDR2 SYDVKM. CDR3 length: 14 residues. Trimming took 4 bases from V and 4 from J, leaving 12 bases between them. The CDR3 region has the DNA TGTGCCAGCAGTTCTCAGGGGAGGGCAGATACGCAGTATTTT. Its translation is CASSSQGRADTQYF.

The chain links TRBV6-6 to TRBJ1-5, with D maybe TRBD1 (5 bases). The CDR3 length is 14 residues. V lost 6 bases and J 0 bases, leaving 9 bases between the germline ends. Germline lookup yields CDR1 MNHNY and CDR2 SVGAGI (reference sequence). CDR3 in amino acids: CASSKGYSNQPQHF. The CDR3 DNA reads TGTGCCAGCAGCAAGGGGTATAGCAATCAGCCCCAGCATTTT.

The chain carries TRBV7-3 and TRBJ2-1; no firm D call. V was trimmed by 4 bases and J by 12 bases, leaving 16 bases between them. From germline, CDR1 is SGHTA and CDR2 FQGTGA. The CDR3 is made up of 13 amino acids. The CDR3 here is CASSSHTTIGQFF. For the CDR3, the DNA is TGTGCCAGCAGCTCCCATACTACCATAGGGCAGTTCTTC.

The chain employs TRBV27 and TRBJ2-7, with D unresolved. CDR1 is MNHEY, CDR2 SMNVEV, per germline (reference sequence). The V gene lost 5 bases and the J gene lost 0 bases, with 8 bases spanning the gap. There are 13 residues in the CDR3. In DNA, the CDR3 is TGTGCCAGCAGTCCAAGGGTCTCCTACGAGCAGTACTTC. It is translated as CASSPRVSYEQYF.

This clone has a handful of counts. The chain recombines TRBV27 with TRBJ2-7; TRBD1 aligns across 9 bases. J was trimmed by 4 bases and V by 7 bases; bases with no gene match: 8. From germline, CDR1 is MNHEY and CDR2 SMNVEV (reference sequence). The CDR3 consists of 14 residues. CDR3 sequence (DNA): TGTGCCAGCAAGTCGGGGGACAGGGCTTACGAGCAGTACTTC. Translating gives CASKSGDRAYEQYF.

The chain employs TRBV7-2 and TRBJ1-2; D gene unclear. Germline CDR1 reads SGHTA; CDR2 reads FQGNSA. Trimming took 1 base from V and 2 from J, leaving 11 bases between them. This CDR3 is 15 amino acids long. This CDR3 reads CASSLGLGRNYGYTF. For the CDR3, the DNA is TGTGCCAGCAGCTTAGGGTTGGGTCGGAACTATGGCTACACCTTC. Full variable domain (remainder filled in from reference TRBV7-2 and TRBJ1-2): GAGVSQSPSNKVTEKGKDVELRCDPISGHTALYWYRQSLGQGLEFLIYFQGNSAPDKSGLPSDRFSAERTGGSVSTLTIQRTQQEDSAVYLCASSLGLGRNYGYTFGSGTRLTVV.

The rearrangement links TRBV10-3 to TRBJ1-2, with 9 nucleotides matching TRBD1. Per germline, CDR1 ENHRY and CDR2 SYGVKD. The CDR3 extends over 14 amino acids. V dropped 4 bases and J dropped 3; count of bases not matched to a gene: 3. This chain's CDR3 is CAISATGGDYGYTF. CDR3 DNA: TGTGCCATCAGTGCCACAGGGGGCGACTATGGCTACACCTTC.

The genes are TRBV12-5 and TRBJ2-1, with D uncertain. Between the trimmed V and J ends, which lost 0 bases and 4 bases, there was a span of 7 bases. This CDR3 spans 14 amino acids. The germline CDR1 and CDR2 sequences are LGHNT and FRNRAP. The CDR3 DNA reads TGTGCTAGTGGTTTGGTACCCATATACAATGAGCAGTTCTTC. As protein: CASGLVPIYNEQFF.

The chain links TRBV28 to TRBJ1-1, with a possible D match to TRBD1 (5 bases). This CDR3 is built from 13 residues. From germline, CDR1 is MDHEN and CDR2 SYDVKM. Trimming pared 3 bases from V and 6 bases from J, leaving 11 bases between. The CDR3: CASSFGRGPEAFF. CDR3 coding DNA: TGTGCCAGCAGTTTCGGGCGGGGACCTGAAGCTTTCTTT.

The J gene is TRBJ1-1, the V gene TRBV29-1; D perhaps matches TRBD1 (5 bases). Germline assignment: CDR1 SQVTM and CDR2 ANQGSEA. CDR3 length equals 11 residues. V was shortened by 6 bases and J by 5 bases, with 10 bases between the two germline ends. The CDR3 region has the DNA TGCAGCGTCCGACCAGGGACTGAAGCTTTCTTT. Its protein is CSVRPGTEAFF.

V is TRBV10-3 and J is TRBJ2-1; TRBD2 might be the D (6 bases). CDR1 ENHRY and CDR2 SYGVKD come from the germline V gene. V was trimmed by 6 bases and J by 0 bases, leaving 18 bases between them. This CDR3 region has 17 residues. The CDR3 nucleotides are TGTGCCATCAGCCATACTAGCACTCACTCCTCCTACAATGAGCAGTTCTTC. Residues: CAISHTSTHSSYNEQFF.

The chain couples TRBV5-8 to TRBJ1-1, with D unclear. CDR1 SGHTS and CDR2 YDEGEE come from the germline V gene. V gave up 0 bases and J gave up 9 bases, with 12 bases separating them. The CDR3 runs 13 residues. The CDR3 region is CASSLVAAVQAFF. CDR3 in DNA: TGTGCCAGCAGCTTGGTGGCGGCAGTTCAAGCTTTCTTT.

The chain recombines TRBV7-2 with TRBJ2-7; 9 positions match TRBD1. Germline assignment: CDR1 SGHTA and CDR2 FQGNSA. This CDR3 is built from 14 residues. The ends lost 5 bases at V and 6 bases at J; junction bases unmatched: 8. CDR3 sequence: CASSPGTGTSEQYF. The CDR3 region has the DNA TGTGCCAGCAGCCCCGGGACAGGGACAAGCGAGCAGTACTTC.

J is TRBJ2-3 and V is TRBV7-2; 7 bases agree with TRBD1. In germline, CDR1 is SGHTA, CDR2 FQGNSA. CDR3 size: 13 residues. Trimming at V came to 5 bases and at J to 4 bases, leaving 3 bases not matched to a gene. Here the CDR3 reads CASSPGQADTQYF. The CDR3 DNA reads TGTGCCAGCAGCCCCGGACAGGCAGATACGCAGTATTTT.

The CDR3 here is CASRPRADLNQPQHF. CDR3 nucleotides: TGTGCCAGCAGACCCCGGGCAGACCTTAATCAGCCCCAGCATTTT. This chain uses TRBV27 with TRBJ1-5; no clear D gene. Germline V CDR1 and CDR2: MNHEY, SMNVEV (reference sequence). V gave up 6 bases and J gave up 4 bases, with 16 bases separating them. The CDR3 has 15 residues.

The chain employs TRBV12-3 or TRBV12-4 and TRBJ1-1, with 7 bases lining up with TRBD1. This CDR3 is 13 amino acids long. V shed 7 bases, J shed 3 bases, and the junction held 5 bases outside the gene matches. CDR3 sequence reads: CASTETGYTEAFF. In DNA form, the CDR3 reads TGTGCCAGCACCGAGACAGGGTACACTGAAGCTTTCTTT.

Here the CDR3 DNA reads TGTGCCAGCAGCTTACGCGGACTGGAACAAGAGACCCAGTACTTC. Protein sequence: CASSLRGLEQETQYF. The genes are TRBV5-4 and TRBJ2-5; tentatively, D is TRBD2 (5 bases). Deletions cut 2 bases from V and 2 bases from J, with 13 bases between. The CDR3 runs to 15 residues. Germline V gene lookup returns CDR1 SGHNT and CDR2 YYREEE (reference sequence).

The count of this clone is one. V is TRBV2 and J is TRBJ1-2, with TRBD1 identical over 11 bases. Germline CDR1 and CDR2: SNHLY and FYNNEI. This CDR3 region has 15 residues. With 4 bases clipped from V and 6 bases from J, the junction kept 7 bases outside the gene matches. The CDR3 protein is CASSGPGQGVNGYTF. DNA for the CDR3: TGTGCCAGCAGTGGCCCGGGACAGGGGGTTAATGGCTACACCTTC.

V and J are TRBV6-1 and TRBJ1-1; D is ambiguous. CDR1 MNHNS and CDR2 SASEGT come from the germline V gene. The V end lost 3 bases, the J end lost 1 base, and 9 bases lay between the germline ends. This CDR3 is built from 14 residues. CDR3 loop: CASSDLHGNTEAFF. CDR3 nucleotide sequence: TGTGCCAGCAGTGACCTGCACGGGAACACTGAAGCTTTCTTT.

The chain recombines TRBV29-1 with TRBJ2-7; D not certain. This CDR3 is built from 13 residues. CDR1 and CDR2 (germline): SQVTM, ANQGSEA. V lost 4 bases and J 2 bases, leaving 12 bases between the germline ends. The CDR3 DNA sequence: TGCAGCGTTGGGGAAAAAGGGCCCTACGAGCAGTACTTC. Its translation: CSVGEKGPYEQYF.

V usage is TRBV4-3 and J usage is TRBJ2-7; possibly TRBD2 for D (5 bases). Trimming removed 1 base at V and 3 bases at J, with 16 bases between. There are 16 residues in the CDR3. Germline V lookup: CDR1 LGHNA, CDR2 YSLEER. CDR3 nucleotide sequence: TGCGCCAGCAGCCAAGTAGCTAGCAGAAATTACTACGAGCAGTACTTC. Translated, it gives CASSQVASRNYYEQYF.

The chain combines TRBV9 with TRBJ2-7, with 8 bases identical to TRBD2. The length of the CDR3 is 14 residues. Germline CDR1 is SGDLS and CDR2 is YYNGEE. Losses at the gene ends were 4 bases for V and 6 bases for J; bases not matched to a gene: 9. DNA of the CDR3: TGTGCCAGCAGCCCCGGGGGGGACTTGCGCGAGCAGTACTTC. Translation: CASSPGGDLREQYF.

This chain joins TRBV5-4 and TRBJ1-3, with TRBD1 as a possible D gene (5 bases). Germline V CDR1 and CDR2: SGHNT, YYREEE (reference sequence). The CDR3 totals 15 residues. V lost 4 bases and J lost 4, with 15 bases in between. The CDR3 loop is CASSATVGTGNTIYF. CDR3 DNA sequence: TGTGCCAGCAGCGCGACAGTGGGGACCGGAAACACCATATATTTT. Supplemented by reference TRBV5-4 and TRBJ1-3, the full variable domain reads ETGVTQSPTHLIKTRGQQVTLRCSSQSGHNTVSWYQQALGQGPQFIFQYYREEENGRGNFPPRFSGLQFPNYSSELNVNALELDDSALYLCASSATVGTGNTIYFGEGSWLTVV.

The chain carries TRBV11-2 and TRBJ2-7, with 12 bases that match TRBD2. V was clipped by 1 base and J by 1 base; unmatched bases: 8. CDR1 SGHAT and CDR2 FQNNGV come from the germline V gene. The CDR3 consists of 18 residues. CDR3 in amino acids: CASSLASGGARLSYEQYF. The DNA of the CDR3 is TGTGCCAGCAGCTTAGCTAGCGGGGGGGCCAGGTTATCCTACGAGCAGTACTTC.